The T cell receptor beta chain described here comes from a study of blood T cells in healthy people across ages. Overall study results and limits: Donor CMV status, an unknown factor, possibly confounded changes in expanded clonotypes.

They isolated at least 7 million PBMCs from each sample. The amount of total RNA extracted per sample was at least 6 micrograms. The CDR3 has 13 amino acids. CDR1 and CDR2 from the germline V gene are MNHEY and SMNVEV (reference sequence). The authors ran a second PCR of 7 to 11 cycles using a sample-barcoded 5' primer and a J-beta primer mix. Through a template-switch adaptor with 12 random nucleotides, each cDNA molecule received a tag. TCRdb redid the calling of the 5' RACE reads with MiXCR, one entry per CDR3 protein. The sample has some 800,000 distinct CDR3 sequences, around 45% seen once. Regarding this clonotype: What it binds is not known. One junction end does not reproduce the germline sequence, and a read error may be involved.

Sequencing was done on a sample of blood. This receptor was identified in a man aged 55 to 70 in good health. The chain carries TRBV27 and TRBJ1-1; a weak D match, TRBD1 (5 bases). CDR3 amino acids: CANSSGVNTEAFF. CDR3 coding DNA: TGTGCCAACAGTTCGGGGGTGAACACTGAAGCTTTCTTT.